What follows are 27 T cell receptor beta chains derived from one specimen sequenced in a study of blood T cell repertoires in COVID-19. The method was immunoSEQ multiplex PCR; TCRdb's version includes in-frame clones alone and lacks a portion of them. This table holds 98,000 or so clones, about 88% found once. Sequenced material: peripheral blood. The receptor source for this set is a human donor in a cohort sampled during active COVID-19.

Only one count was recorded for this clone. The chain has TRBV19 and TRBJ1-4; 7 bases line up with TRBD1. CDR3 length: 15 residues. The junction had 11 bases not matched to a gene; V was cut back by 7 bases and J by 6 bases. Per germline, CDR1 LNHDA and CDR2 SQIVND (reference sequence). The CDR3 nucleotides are TGTGCCAGTACTTACCGACAGGGAAAGTATGAAAAACTGTTTTTT. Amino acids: CASTYRQGKYEKLFF. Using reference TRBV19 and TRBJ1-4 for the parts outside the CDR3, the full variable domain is DGGITQSPKYLFRKEGQNVTLSCEQNLNHDAMYWYRQDPGQGLRLIYYSQIVNDFQKGDIAEGYSVSREKKESFPLTVTSAQKNPTAFYLCASTYRQGKYEKLFFGSGTQLSVL.

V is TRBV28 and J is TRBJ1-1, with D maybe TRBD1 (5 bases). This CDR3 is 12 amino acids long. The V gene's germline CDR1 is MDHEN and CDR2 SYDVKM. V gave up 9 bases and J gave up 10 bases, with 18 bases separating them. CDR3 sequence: CASSGAAGTAFF. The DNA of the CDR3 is TGTGCCAGTAGCGGGGCGGCAGGTACAGCTTTCTTT.

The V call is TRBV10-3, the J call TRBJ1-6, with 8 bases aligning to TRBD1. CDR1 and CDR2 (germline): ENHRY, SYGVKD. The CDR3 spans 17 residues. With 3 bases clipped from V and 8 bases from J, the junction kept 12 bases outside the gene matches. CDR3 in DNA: TGTGCCATCAGTGACCCCTCCCAGGGGGCGTTTTATTCACCCCTCCACTTT. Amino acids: CAISDPSQGAFYSPLHF.

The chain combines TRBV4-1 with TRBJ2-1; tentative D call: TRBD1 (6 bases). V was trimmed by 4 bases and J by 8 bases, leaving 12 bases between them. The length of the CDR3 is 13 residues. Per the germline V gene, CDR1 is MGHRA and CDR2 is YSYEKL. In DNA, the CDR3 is TGCGCCAGCAGCCGGACAGCTTCCGATGAGCAGTTCTTC. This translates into CASSRTASDEQFF.

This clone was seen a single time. The CDR3 sequence: CASSVARGTTNEKLFF. For the CDR3, the DNA is TGTGCCAGCAGCGTAGCCAGGGGGACAACTAATGAAAAACTGTTTTTT. The rearrangement joins TRBV9 to TRBJ1-4, with 7 bases lining up with TRBD1. Losses at the gene ends were 0 bases for V and 0 bases for J; bases not matched to a gene: 2. The CDR3 extends over 16 amino acids. Per the germline V gene, CDR1 is SGDLS and CDR2 is YYNGEE.

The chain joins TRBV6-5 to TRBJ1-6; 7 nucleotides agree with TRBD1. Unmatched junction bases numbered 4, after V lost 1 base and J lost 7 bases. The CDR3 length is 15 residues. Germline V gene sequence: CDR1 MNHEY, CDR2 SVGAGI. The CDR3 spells CASSYYRTGNSPLHF. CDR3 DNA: TGTGCCAGCAGTTACTACAGGACAGGCAATTCACCCCTCCACTTT.

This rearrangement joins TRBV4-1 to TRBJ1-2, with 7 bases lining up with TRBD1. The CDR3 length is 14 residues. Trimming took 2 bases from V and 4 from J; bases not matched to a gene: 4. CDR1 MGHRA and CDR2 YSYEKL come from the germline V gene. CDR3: CASSQQQGSYGYTF. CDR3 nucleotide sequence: TGCGCCAGCAGCCAACAACAGGGGTCCTATGGCTACACCTTC.

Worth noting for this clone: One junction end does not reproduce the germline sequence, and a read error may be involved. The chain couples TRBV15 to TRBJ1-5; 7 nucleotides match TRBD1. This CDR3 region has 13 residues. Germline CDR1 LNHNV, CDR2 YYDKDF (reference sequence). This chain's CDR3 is CATSRDTGQLTNF. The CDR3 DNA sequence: TGTGCCACCAGCAGAGATACGGGACAGCTAACAAATTTT.

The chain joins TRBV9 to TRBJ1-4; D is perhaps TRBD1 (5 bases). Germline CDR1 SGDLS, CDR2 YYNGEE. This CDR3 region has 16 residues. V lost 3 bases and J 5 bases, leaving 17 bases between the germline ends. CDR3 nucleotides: TGTGCCAGCAGCGCCATGGAGGGGCGCCGAAATGAAAAACTGTTTTTT. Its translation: CASSAMEGRRNEKLFF.

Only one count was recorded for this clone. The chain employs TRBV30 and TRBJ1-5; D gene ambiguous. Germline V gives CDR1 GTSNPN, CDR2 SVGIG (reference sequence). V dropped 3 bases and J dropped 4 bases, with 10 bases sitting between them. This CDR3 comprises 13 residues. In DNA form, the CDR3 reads TGTGCCTGGAGCTCCCTACCGAATCAGCCCCAGCATTTT. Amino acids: CAWSSLPNQPQHF.

The CDR3 loop reads CASKPAVWGRDGYTF. The CDR3, as DNA: TGCGCCAGCAAACCCGCGGTATGGGGGCGGGATGGCTACACCTTC. The chain recombines TRBV5-1 with TRBJ1-2; TRBD1 might be the D (6 bases). The germline V gene encodes CDR1 SGHRS and CDR2 YFSETQ. This CDR3 has 15 residues. With 6 bases removed from V and 6 bases from J, the gap between germline ends came to 21 bases.

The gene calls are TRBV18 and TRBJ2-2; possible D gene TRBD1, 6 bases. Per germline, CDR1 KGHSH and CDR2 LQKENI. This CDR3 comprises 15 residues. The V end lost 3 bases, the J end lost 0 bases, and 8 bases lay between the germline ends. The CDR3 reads CASSPGHSNTGELFF. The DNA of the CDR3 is TGTGCCAGCTCACCGGGACATTCGAACACCGGGGAGCTGTTTTTT.

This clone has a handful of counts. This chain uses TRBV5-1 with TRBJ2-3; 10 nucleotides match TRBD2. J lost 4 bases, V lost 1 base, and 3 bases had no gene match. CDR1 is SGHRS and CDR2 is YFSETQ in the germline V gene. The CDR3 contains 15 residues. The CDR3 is CASSLSLAGADTQYF. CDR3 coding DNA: TGCGCCAGCAGCTTGAGTCTAGCGGGAGCAGATACGCAGTATTTT. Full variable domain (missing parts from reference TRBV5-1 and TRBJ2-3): KAGVTQTPRYLIKTRGQQVTLSCSPISGHRSVSWYQQTPGQGLQFLFEYFSETQRNKGNFPGRFSGRQFSNSRSEMNVSTLELGDSALYLCASSLSLAGADTQYFGPGTRLTVL.

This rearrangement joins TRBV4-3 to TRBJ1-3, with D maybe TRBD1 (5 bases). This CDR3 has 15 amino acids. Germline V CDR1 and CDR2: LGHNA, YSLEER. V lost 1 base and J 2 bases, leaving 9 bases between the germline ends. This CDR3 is CASSQVGGAGNTIYF. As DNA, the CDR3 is TGCGCCAGCAGCCAAGTAGGAGGGGCTGGAAACACCATATATTTT.

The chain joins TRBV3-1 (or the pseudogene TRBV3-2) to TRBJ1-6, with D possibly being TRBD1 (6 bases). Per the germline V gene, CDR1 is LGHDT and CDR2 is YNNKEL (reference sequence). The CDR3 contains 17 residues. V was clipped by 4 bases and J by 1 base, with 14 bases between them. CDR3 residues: CASSLGQYGSYNSPLHF. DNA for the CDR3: TGTGCCAGCAGCCTAGGACAGTACGGGTCCTATAATTCACCCCTCCACTTT.

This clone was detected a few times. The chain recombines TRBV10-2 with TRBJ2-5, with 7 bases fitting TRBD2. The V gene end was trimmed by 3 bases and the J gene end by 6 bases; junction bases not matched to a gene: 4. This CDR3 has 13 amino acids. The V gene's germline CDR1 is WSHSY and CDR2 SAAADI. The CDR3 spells CASSESRGKTQYF. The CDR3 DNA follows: TGCGCCAGCAGTGAATCGCGGGGGAAGACCCAGTACTTC.

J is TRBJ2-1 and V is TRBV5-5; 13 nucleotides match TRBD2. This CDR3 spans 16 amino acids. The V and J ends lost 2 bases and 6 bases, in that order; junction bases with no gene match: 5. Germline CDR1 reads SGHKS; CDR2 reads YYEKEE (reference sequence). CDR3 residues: CASSFSGTSGINEQFF. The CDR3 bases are TGTGCCAGCAGCTTCTCCGGGACTAGCGGGATCAATGAGCAGTTCTTC.

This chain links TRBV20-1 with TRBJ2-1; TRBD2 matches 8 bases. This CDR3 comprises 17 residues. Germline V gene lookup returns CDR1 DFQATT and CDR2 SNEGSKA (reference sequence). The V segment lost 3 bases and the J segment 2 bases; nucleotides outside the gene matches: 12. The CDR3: CSASSIRREAAYNEQFF. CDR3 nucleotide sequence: TGCAGTGCTAGTAGTATCCGGCGGGAGGCTGCCTACAATGAGCAGTTCTTC.

CDR3 in amino acids: CASSISGTRDYGYTF. DNA for the CDR3: TGTGCCAGTAGTATATCCGGGACTCGAGACTATGGCTACACCTTC. This rearrangement joins TRBV19 to TRBJ1-2, with D possibly matching TRBD1 (5 bases). Germline CDR1 and CDR2: LNHDA and SQIVND (reference sequence). This CDR3 region has 15 residues. Trimming took off 2 bases at V and 3 bases at J, with 13 bases between the two ends.

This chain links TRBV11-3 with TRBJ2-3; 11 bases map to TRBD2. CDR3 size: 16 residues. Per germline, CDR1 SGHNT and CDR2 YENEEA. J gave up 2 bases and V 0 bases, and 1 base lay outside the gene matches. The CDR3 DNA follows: TGTGCCAGCAGCTTAGAGACTAGCGGGGCCACAGATACGCAGTATTTT. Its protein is CASSLETSGATDTQYF.

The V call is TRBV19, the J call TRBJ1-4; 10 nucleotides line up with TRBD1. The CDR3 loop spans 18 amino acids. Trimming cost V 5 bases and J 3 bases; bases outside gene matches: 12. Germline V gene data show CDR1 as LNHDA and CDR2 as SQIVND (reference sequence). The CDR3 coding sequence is TGTGCCAGTAGTTCTCCACCGGGACAGGGGCCGCCTAATGAAAAACTGTTTTTT. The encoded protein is CASSSPPGQGPPNEKLFF. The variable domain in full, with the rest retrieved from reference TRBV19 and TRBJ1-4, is DGGITQSPKYLFRKEGQNVTLSCEQNLNHDAMYWYRQDPGQGLRLIYYSQIVNDFQKGDIAEGYSVSREKKESFPLTVTSAQKNPTAFYLCASSSPPGQGPPNEKLFFGSGTQLSVL.

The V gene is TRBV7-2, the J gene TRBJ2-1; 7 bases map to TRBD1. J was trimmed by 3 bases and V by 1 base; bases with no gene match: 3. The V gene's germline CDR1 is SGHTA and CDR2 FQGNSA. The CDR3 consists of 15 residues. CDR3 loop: CASSLEGQVYNEQFF. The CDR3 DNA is TGTGCCAGCAGCTTAGAAGGACAGGTCTACAATGAGCAGTTCTTC.

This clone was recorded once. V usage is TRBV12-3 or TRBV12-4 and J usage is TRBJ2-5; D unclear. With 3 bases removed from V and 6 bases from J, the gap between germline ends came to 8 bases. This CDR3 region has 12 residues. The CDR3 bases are TGTGCCAGCAGTTTGGGCGCCAAGACCCAGTACTTC. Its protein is CASSLGAKTQYF.

CDR3 coding DNA: TGTGCCAGCAGCAGACAGCCGAACACTGAAGCTTTCTTT. This translates into CASSRQPNTEAFF. The chain is built from TRBV12-3 or TRBV12-4 and TRBJ1-1, with D perhaps matching TRBD1 (5 bases). V was shortened by 6 bases and J by 1 base, with 9 bases between the two germline ends. The CDR3 loop spans 13 amino acids.

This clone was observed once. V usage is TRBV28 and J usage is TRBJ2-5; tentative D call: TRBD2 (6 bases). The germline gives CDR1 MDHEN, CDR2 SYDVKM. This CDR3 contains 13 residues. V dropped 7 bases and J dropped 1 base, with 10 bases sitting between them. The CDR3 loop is CASTTGLQETQYF. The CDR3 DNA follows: TGTGCCAGCACCACGGGACTCCAAGAGACCCAGTACTTC.

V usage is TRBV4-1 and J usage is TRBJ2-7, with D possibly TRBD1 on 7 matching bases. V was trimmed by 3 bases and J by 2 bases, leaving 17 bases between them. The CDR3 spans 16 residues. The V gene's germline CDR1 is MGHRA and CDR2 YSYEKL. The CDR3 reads CASSQAMTGTPYEQYF. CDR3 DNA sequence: TGCGCCAGCAGCCAGGCCATGACAGGGACTCCCTACGAGCAGTACTTC.

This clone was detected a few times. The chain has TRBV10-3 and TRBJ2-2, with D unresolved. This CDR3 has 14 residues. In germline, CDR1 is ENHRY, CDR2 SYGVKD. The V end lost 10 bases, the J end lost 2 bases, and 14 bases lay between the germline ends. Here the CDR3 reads CATRTEINTGELFF. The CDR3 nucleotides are TGTGCCACCAGAACAGAAATCAACACCGGGGAGCTGTTTTTT.